The TCR beta chain under discussion was sequenced for a study of graft-versus-host responses after intestinal transplantation. Concerning this clone: Its antigen is not known.

Study-level findings and limits: Allograft graft-versus-host to host-versus-graft clonal ratios ran high in patients with graft-donor T cell macrochimerism. GvH clones appeared in recipient marrow, some first in ileum or blood.

TCRdb's copy holds only in-frame clones and misses some; the assay was immunoSEQ multiplex PCR. The repertoire holds roughly 100,000 clones, with 93% as singletons. V was shortened by 3 bases and J by 3 bases, with 11 bases between the two germline ends. CDR3 length: 15 residues. Germline values: CDR1 MDHEN, CDR2 SYDVKM. This sequence joins TRBV28 and TRBJ2-2; D is unclear. The sample consisted of unstimulated CD8+ T cells sorted from spleen or lymph node cells, taken before intestinal transplant. This TCR was sampled from a human donor who received an intestinal transplant. CDR3 amino acids: CASSLADSYTGELFF. The CDR3 coding sequence is TGTGCCAGCAGTTTGGCCGACTCATACACCGGGGAGCTGTTTTTT.